What follows are 15 T cell receptor beta chains derived from one specimen sequenced in a study of Graves' ophthalmopathy and Graves' hyperthyroidism. Amplified TCR beta CDR3 regions were obtained using RNA transcripts as template. Second-round multiplex PCR followed a first-round RT-PCR using HTBI primers. TCRdb reprocessed the multiplex PCR reads via MiXCR and lists one record per CDR3 protein. The table has around 1.1 million distinct CDR3 sequences, about two fifths seen once. Input material: peripheral blood or thyroid tissue (not recorded which). These receptors were collected from an adult man with Graves' hyperthyroidism.

This chain connects TRBV7-3 to TRBJ2-6; the D gene is possibly TRBD1 (5 bases). The V end was cut by 0 bases, the J end by 2 bases, with 17 bases between. The CDR3 runs to 19 residues. CDR1 and CDR2 (germline): SGHTA, FQGTGA. The CDR3 sequence: CASSLTAGQRGTGANVLTF. CDR3 DNA: TGTGCCAGCAGCTTAACGGCAGGACAAAGGGGCACTGGGGCCAACGTCCTGACTTTC.

The rearrangement joins TRBV25-1 to TRBJ2-7; D possibly corresponds to TRBD2 (6 bases). The V gene lost 5 bases and the J gene lost 1 base, with 33 bases spanning the gap. The CDR3 runs 21 residues. The V gene's germline CDR1 is MGHDK and CDR2 SYGVNS. The CDR3 DNA reads TGTGCCAGCAGTCCCGCCCACCCCTTTACCACACCGGGACTGAAGTCCTACGAGCAGTACTTC. The encoded protein is CASSPAHPFTTPGLKSYEQYF.

This clonotype occurred many times. The genes are TRBV29-1 and TRBJ2-5; 8 bases match TRBD2. The V and J ends lost 2 bases and 7 bases, in that order; junction bases with no gene match: 18. The CDR3 has 17 amino acids. Germline V CDR1 and CDR2: SQVTM, ANQGSEA. The CDR3 region is CSVETGSGSAGQGTQYF. CDR3 coding DNA: TGCAGCGTTGAAACGGGAAGCGGGAGTGCGGGCCAGGGGACCCAGTACTTC.

This clonotype was observed at least ten times. The CDR3 region is CASSLEVTYEQYF. As DNA, the CDR3 is TGCGCCAGCAGCCTGGAGGTCACCTACGAGCAGTACTTC. This rearrangement joins TRBV4-1 to TRBJ2-7, with D perhaps TRBD2 (5 bases). Germline-derived CDR1 and CDR2 are MGHRA and YSYEKL. V was pared by 4 bases and J by 2 bases, with 9 bases between. The CDR3 runs 13 residues.

A remark on this clonotype: The junction departs from germline at one end; a sequencing error may be responsible. The genes are TRBV2 and TRBJ1-4, with D maybe TRBD1 (5 bases). The CDR3 sequence is 15 residues long. Germline CDR1 and CDR2: SNHLY and FYNNEI. The CDR3 sequence: CASSEQGENTEELFF. Here the CDR3 DNA reads TGTGCCAGCAGTGAGCAGGGTGAAAACACTGAAGAACTGTTTTTT.

On this clonotype itself: The junction differs from germline at one of its ends, possibly a read error. The chain links TRBV4-3 to TRBJ2-7; 10 bases agree with TRBD1. From germline, CDR1 is LGHNA and CDR2 YSLEER. The CDR3 contains 18 residues. CDR3: CASSQERVGTGASYGQYF. The CDR3 DNA is TGCGCCAGCAGCCAAGAACGTGTCGGGACAGGGGCCTCCTACGGGCAGTACTTC.

This clonotype was counted a single time. This chain uses TRBV20-1 with TRBJ1-2, with D possibly TRBD1 on 5 matching bases. This CDR3 spans 11 amino acids. V was cut by 3 bases and J by 4 bases, with 6 bases left in between. Germline assignment: CDR1 DFQATT and CDR2 SNEGSKA (reference sequence). In DNA, the CDR3 is TGCAGTGCTAGTGACAGCTATGGCTACACCTTC. Residues: CSASDSYGYTF.

Only a few counts were recorded for this clonotype. The chain links TRBV20-1 to TRBJ2-7; 10 positions match TRBD2. The germline V gene encodes CDR1 DFQATT and CDR2 SNEGSKA (reference sequence). This CDR3 comprises 15 residues. Unmatched junction bases numbered 5, after V lost 1 base and J lost 2 bases. As DNA, the CDR3 is TGCAGTGCTAGAGGGACTAGCGGTTCTCCCTACGAGCAGTACTTC. It translates to CSARGTSGSPYEQYF.

The chain is built from TRBV6-5 and TRBJ2-7; maybe TRBD1 (5 bases). Trimming removed 7 bases from V and 0 bases from J, with 19 bases in between. The CDR3 length is 16 residues. The germline V gene encodes CDR1 MNHEY and CDR2 SVGAGI. CDR3 in amino acids: CASNRIQGTSSYEQYF. CDR3 DNA sequence: TGTGCCAGCAACAGGATCCAAGGTACGAGCTCCTACGAGCAGTACTTC.

This clonotype was recorded many times. V gene TRBV20-1 combines with J gene TRBJ1-3, with TRBD1 as a possible D gene (5 bases). Germline V gives CDR1 DFQATT, CDR2 SNEGSKA (reference sequence). This CDR3 has 17 residues. V lost 5 bases and J lost 0, with 20 bases in between. CDR3 nucleotide sequence: TGCAGTGCTCTAATCCACCACGCCGGGACCTCTGGAAACACCATATATTTT. As protein: CSALIHHAGTSGNTIYF.

The rearrangement uses TRBV7-2 and TRBJ1-5, with 10 bases matching TRBD1. J was trimmed by 9 bases and V by 1 base; bases with no gene match: 12. Germline V gives CDR1 SGHTA, CDR2 FQGNSA. The CDR3 runs to 17 residues. The CDR3: CASSLVSGQGPGWPQHF. The CDR3 DNA reads TGTGCCAGCAGCTTAGTTTCGGGACAGGGGCCTGGATGGCCCCAGCATTTT.

This chain uses TRBV20-1 with TRBJ2-7, with TRBD1 identical over 10 bases. This CDR3 spans 15 amino acids. After removal of 6 bases from V and 4 bases from J, the junction contained 12 bases not matched to a gene. Germline V gene data show CDR1 as DFQATT and CDR2 as SNEGSKA (reference sequence). The CDR3 nucleotides are TGCAGTGCCCACACGGGACAGGGGAGGGCGTACGAGCAGTACTTC. Its translation is CSAHTGQGRAYEQYF.

The V gene is TRBV15, the J gene TRBJ2-6; D is perhaps TRBD1 (5 bases). This CDR3 has 8 residues. In germline, CDR1 is LNHNV, CDR2 YYDKDF (reference sequence). The ends were cut back, 6 bases at V and 19 bases at J, with 7 bases in the middle. The CDR3 loop is CATSQGTF. In nucleotides, the CDR3 is TGTGCCACCAGTCAGGGTACTTTC.

The genes are TRBV19 and TRBJ2-5; TRBD1 matches at 7 bases. TRBJ2-3 matches the DNA end more closely, so the J call is doubtful. The CDR3 has 12 amino acids. Looked up from germline, CDR1 is LNHDA and CDR2 is SQIVND (reference sequence). The CDR3 sequence: CASSNRGQPQYF. CDR3 nucleotide sequence: TGTGCCAGTAGTAACAGGGGTCAGCCCCAGTATTTT.

The chain combines TRBV14 with TRBJ2-7; D uncertain. Trimming took 0 bases from V and 7 from J, leaving 10 bases between them. Germline CDR1 SGHDN, CDR2 FVKESK. CDR3 length equals 13 residues. The CDR3 region is CASSQEATGEQYF. CDR3 sequence (DNA): TGTGCCAGCAGCCAAGAGGCGACCGGGGAGCAGTACTTC.